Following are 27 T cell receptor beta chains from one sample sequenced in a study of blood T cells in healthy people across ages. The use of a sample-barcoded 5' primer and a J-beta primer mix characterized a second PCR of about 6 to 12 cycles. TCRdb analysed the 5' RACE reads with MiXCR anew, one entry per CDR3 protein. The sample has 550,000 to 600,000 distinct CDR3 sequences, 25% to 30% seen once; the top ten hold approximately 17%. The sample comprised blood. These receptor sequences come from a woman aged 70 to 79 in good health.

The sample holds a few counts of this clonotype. This CDR3 reads CASSRRLRAGIVHGYTF. The CDR3, as DNA: TGTGCCAGCAGCAGGCGACTTAGGGCAGGGATAGTCCATGGCTACACCTTC. V gene TRBV21-1 combines with J gene TRBJ1-2. TRBV21-1 has pseudogene status. The CDR3 is 17 amino acids.

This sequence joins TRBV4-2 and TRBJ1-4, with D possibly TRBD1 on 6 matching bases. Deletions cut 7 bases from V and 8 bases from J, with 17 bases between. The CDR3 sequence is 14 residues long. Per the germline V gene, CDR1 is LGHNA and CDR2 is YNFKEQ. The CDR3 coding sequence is TGTGCCAGCACTCCTCCAGGGGTAGGAGAAAAACTGTTTTTT. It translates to CASTPPGVGEKLFF.

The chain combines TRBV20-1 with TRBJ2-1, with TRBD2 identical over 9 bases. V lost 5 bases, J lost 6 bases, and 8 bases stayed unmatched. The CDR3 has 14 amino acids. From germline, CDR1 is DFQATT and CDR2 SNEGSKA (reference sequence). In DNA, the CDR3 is TGCAGTGCTCCCGCTAGCGGGGTTGGCAATGAGCAGTTCTTC. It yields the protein CSAPASGVGNEQFF.

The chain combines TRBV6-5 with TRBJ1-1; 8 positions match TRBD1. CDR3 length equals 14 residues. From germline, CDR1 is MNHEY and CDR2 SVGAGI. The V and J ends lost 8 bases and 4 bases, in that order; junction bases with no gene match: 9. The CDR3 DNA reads TGTGCCAGCGGTAGGACAGGGACGAGCACTGAAGCTTTCTTT. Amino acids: CASGRTGTSTEAFF.

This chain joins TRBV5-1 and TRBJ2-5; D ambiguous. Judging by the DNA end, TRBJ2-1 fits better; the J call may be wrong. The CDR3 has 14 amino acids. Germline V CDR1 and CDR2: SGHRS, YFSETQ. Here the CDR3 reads CASSLDQVKNEQFF. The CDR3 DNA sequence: TGCGCCAGCAGCTTGGACCAGGTGAAAAATGAGCAGTTCTTC.

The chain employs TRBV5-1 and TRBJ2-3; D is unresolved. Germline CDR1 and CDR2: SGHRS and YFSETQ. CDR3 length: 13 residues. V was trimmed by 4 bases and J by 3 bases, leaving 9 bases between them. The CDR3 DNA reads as TGCGCCAGCAGCGAACCAGGAACAGATACGCAGTATTTT. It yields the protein CASSEPGTDTQYF.

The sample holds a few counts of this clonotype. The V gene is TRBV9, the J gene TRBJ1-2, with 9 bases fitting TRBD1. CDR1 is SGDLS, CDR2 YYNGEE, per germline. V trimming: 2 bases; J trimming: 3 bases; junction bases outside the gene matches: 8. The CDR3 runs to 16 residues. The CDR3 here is CASSVNPDRGDYGYTF. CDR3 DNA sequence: TGTGCCAGCAGCGTCAACCCGGACAGGGGAGACTATGGCTACACCTTC.

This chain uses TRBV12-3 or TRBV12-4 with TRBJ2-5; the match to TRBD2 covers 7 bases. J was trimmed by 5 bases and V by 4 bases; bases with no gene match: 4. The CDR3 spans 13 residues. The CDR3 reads CASSSQRGETQYF. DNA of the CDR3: TGTGCCAGCAGTTCTCAGCGGGGTGAGACCCAGTACTTC.

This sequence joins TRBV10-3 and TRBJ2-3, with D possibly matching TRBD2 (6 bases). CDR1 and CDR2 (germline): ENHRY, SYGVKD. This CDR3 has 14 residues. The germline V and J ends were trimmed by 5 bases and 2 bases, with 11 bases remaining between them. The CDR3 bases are TGTGCCATCAGTCTGGAGGGGAACACAGATACGCAGTATTTT. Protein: CAISLEGNTDTQYF.

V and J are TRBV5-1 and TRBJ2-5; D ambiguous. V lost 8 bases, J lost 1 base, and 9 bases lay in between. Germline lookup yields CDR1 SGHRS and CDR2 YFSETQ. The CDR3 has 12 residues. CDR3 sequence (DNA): TGCGCCAGTACGGAATCCCAAGAGACCCAGTACTTC. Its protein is CASTESQETQYF.

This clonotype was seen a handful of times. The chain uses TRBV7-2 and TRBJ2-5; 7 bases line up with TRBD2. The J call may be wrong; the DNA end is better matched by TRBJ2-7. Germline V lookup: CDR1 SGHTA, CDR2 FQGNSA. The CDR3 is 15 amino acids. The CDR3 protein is CASNSPTGGRYEQYF. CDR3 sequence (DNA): TGTGCCAGCAACTCCCCTACGGGGGGAAGGTACGAGCAGTACTTC.

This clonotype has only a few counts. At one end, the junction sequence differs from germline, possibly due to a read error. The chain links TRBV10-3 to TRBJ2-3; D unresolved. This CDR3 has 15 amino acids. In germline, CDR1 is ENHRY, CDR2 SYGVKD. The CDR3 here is CAITASSRNTDTQYF. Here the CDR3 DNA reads TGTGCTATCACGGCCTCCTCAAGGAACACAGATACGCAGTATTTT.

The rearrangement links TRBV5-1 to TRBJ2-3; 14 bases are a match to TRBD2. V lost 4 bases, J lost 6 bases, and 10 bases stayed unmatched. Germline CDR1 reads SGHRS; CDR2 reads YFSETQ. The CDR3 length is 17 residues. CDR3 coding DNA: TGCGCCAGCAGCCCAGCACTGACTAGCGGGGGGGAGGATACGCAGTATTTT. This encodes CASSPALTSGGEDTQYF. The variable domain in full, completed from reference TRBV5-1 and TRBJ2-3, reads KAGVTQTPRYLIKTRGQQVTLSCSPISGHRSVSWYQQTPGQGLQFLFEYFSETQRNKGNFPGRFSGRQFSNSRSEMNVSTLELGDSALYLCASSPALTSGGEDTQYFGPGTRLTVL.

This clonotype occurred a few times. CDR3 in amino acids: CASSISAETQYF. The DNA of the CDR3 is TGTGCCAGTAGTATTTCGGCGGAGACCCAGTACTTC. The chain uses TRBV19 and TRBJ2-5; D call uncertain. Per the germline V gene, CDR1 is LNHDA and CDR2 is SQIVND (reference sequence). The CDR3 sequence is 12 residues long. V lost 3 bases, J lost 5 bases, and 7 bases lay in between.

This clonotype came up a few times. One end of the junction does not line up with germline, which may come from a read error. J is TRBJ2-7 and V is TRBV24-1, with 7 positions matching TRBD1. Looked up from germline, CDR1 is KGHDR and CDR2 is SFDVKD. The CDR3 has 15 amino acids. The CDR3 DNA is TGTGCCACCAGTGATTTCCGACAGGGCTCCAACGAGCAGTACTTC. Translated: CATSDFRQGSNEQYF.

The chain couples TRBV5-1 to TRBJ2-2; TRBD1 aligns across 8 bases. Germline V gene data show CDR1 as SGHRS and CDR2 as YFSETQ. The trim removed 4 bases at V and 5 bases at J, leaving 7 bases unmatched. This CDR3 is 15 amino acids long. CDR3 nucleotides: TGCGCCAGCAGCACGACGGACAGGGCAACCGGGGAGCTGTTTTTT. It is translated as CASSTTDRATGELFF. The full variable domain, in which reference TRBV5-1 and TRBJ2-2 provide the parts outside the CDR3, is KAGVTQTPRYLIKTRGQQVTLSCSPISGHRSVSWYQQTPGQGLQFLFEYFSETQRNKGNFPGRFSGRQFSNSRSEMNVSTLELGDSALYLCASSTTDRATGELFFGEGSRLTVL.

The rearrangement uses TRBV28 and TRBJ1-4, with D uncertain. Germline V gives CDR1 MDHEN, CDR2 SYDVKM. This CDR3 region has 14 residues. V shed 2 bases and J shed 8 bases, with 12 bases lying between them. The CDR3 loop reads CASSLIGAAEKLFF. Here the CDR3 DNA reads TGTGCCAGCAGTTTAATAGGAGCGGCCGAAAAACTGTTTTTT. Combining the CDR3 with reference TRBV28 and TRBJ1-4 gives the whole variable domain DVKVTQSSRYLVKRTGEKVFLECVQDMDHENMFWYRQDPGLGLRLIYFSYDVKMKEKGDIPEGYSVSREKKERFSLILESASTNQTSMYLCASSLIGAAEKLFFGSGTQLSVL.

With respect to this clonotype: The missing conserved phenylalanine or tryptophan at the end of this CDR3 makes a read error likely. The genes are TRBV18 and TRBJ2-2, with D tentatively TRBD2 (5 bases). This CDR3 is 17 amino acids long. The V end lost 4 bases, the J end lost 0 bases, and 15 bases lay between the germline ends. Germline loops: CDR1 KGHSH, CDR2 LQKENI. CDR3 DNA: TGTGCCAGCTCACGATGGACTCTTGACACGAACACCGGGGAGCTGTTTCTT. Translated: CASSRWTLDTNTGELFL.

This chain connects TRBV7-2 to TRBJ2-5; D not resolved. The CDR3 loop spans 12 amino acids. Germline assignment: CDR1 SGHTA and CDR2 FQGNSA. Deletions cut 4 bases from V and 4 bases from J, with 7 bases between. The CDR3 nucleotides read TGTGCCAGCAGCTACGCTTCAGAGACCCAGTACTTC. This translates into CASSYASETQYF.

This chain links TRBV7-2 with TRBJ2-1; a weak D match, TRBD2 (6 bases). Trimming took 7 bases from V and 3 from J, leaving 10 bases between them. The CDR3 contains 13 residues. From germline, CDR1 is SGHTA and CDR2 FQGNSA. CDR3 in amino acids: CASTLAGYNEQFF. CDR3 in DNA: TGTGCCAGCACACTAGCTGGCTACAATGAGCAGTTCTTC.

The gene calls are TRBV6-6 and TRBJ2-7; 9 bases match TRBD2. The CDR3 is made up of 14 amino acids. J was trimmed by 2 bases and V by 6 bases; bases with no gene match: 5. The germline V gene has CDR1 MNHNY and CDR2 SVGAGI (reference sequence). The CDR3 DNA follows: TGTGCCAGCAGCCAGCGGGGGGAACCCTACGAGCAGTACTTC. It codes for CASSQRGEPYEQYF.

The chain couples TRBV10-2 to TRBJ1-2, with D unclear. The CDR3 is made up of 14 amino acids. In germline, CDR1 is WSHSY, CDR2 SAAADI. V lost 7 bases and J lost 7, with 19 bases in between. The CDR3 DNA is TGCGCCAGCACTGCAGCGACATTTCTCTCTGGCTACACCTTC. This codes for CASTAATFLSGYTF.

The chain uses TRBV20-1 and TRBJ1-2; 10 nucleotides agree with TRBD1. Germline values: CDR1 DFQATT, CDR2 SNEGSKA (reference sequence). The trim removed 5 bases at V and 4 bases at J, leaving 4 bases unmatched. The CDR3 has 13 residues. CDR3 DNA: TGCAGTGCTCCGGACAGGGGGGTCTATGGCTACACCTTC. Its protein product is CSAPDRGVYGYTF.

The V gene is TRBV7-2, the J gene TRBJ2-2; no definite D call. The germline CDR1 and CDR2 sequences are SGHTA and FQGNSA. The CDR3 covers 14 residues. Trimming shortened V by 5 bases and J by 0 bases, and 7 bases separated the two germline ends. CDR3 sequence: CASSLNANTGELFF. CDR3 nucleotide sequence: TGTGCCAGCAGCCTGAATGCGAACACCGGGGAGCTGTTTTTT.

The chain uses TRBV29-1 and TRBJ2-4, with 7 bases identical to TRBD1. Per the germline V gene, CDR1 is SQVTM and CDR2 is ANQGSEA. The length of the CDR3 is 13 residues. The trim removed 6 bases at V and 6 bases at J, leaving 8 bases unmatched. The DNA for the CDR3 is TGCAGCGTGGGGACGGGACAGCGAAACATTCAGTACTTC. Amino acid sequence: CSVGTGQRNIQYF. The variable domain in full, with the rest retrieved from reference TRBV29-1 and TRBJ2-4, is SAVISQKPSRDICQRGTSLTIQCQVDSQVTMMFWYRQQPGQSLTLIATANQGSEATYESGFVIDKFPISRPNLTFSTLTVSNMSPEDSSIYLCSVGTGQRNIQYFGAGTRLSVL.

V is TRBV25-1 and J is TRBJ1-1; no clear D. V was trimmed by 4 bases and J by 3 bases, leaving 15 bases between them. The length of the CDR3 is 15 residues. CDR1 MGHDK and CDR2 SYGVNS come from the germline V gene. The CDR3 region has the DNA TGTGCCAGCAGTGGACCGGTTGCAAGGGACACTGAAGCTTTCTTT. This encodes CASSGPVARDTEAFF.

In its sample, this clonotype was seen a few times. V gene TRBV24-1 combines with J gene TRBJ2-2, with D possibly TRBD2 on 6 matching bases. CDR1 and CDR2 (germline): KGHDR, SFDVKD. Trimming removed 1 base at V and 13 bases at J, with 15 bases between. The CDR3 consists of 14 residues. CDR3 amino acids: CATSDFTRDGGLFF. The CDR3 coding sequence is TGTGCCACCAGTGATTTCACGCGGGACGGCGGGCTGTTTTTT.